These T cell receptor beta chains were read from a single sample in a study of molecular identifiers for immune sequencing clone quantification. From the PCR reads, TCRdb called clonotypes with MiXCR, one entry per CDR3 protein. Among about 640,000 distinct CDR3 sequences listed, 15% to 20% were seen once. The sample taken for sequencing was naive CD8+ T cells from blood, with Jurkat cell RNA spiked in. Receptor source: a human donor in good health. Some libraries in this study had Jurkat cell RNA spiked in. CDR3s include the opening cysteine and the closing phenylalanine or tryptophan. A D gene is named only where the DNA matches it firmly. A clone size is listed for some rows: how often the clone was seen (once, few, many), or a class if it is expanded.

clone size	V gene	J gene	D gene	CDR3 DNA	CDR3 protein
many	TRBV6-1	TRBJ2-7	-	TGTGCCAGCAGTATACAACACCTCTCCTACGAGCAGTACTTC	CASSIQHLSYEQYF
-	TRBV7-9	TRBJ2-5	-	TGTGCCAGCAGCTTAGTCGGGATTTGGGAGACCCAGTACTTC	CASSLVGIWETQYF
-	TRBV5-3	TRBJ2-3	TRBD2	TGTGCCAGCACCCAATTAGGACTAGCGCAGATCACAGGTACGCAGTATTTT	CASTQLGLAQITGTQYF
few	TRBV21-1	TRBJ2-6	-	TGTGCCAGCTTAACCGGGGATTTGGAGGGGGCCAGCGTCCTGACTTTC	CASLTGDLEGASVLTF
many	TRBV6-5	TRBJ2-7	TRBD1	TGTGCCAGCAGTTACGGGACAGGGGTACCCTACGAGCAGTACTTC	CASSYGTGVPYEQYF
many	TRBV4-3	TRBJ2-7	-	TGCGCCAGCAGCCAAGAAAGGCAAGACTCCTACGAGCAGTACTTC	CASSQERQDSYEQYF
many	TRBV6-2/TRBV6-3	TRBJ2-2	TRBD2	TGTGCCAGCAGTGGGGGACTAGTAGGAGATACCGGGGAGCTGTTTTTT	CASSGGLVGDTGELFF
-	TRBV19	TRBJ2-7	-	TGTGCCAGTAGTATAGATCCGGGGAAGGAGCAGCACTTC	CASSIDPGKEQHF
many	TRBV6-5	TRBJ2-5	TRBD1	TGTGCCAGCAGTTACGACCCGGGACAGGGAGGGGAGACCCAGTACTTC	CASSYDPGQGGETQYF
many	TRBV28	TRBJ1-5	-	TGTGCCAGCAGTTTATTATCGGAAGGTCAGCCCCAGCATTTT	CASSLLSEGQPQHF
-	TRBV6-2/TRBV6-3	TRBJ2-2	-	TGTGCCAGCAGTCCGCGGCATCCCGGACCCCGATCAACCGGGGAGCTGTTTTTT	CASSPRHPGPRSTGELFF
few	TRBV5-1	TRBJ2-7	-	TGCGCCAGCAGGCGAACAGGGCTCGAGCAGTACTTC	CASRRTGLEQYF
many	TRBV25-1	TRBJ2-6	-	TGTGCCAGCAGTGAATGGGGCGGCTCTGGGGCCAACGTCCTGACTTTC	CASSEWGGSGANVLTF
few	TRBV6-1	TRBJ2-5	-	TGTGCCAGCAGTGAAGGACGGGGCTTACAAGAGACCCAGTACTTC	CASSEGRGLQETQYF
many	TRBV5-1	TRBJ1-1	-	TGCGCCAGCAGCCCCAGGGGCCACACTGAAGCTTTCTTT	CASSPRGHTEAFF
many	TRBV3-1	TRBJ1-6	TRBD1	TGTGCCAGCAGCCAAACGCCCGGGGGACAGTCGGGATCACCCCTCCACTTT	CASSQTPGGQSGSPLHF
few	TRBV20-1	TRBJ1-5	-	TGCAGTGCTAGGCAGACAGGTCTGGGACAGCCCCAGCATTTT	CSARQTGLGQPQHF
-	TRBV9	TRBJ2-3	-	TGTGCCAGCACCTTAGGCGGGTCTGGCACAGATACGCAGTATTTT	CASTLGGSGTDTQYF
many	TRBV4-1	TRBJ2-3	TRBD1	TGCGCCAGCAGCCAAGATCAGGGACAGGGTACAGATACGCAGTATTTT	CASSQDQGQGTDTQYF
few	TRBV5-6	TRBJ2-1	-	TGTGCCAGCAGCCCGGCTTACTCCTACAATGAGCAGTTCTTC	CASSPAYSYNEQFF
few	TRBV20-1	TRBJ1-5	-	TGCTGTGCTAACGAGAAAGGACAGCATTCCGTGGGGGATCAGCCCCAGCATTTT	CCANEKGQHSVGDQPQHF
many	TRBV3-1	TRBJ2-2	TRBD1	TGTGCCAGCAGCCAAACAGGGGATAATACCGGGGAGCTGTTTTTT	CASSQTGDNTGELFF
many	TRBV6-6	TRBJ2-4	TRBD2	TGTGCCAGCAGAGACCCGGGACTAGCAAACATTCAGTACTTC	CASRDPGLANIQYF
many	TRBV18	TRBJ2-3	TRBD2	TGTGCCAGCTCACTCCCGACTAGCGGGGGCACAGATACGCAGTATTTT	CASSLPTSGGTDTQYF
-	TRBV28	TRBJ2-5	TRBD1	TGTGCCAGCAGTTTCGGGACAGGGGAGGAAGAGACCCAGTACTTC	CASSFGTGEEETQYF
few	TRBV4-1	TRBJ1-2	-	TGCGCCAGCAGCCAAGATACCGCGGGGTACTATGGCTACACCTTC	CASSQDTAGYYGYTF
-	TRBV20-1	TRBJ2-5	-	TGCAGTGCTAGTATGGAAGAAAGGCCGGAGGAGGCCCAGTACTTC	CSASMEERPEEAQYF
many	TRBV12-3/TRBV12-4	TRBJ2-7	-	TGTGCCAGCAGTTTGTACGGGCCCGGCTACGAGCAGTACTTC	CASSLYGPGYEQYF
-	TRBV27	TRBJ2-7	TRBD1	TGTGCCATCGCCACGAGACAGGGCAGAGCCTACGAGCAGTACTTC	CAIATRQGRAYEQYF
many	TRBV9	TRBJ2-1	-	TGTGCCAGCAGCCCCGGGGCGAAGAATGAGCAGTTCTTC	CASSPGAKNEQFF
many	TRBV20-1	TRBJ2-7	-	TGCAGTGCTATCCTCTCGTCGGAGGGCTACGAGCAGTACTTC	CSAILSSEGYEQYF
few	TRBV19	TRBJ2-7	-	TGTGCCAGTAGTATCTCCCCGGACGGTTCCTACGAGCAGTACTTC	CASSISPDGSYEQYF
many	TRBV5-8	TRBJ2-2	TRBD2	TGTGCCAGCAGCTTCGGGAGGTTTTACACCGGGGAGCTGTTTTTT	CASSFGRFYTGELFF
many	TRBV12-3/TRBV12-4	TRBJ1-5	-	TGTGCCAGCAGTCATGTTTCTTACGATAGCAATCAGCCCCAGCATTTT	CASSHVSYDSNQPQHF
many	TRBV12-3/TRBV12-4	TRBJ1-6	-	TGTGCCACGGGGACCCTAAATTCACCCCTCCACTTT	CATGTLNSPLHF
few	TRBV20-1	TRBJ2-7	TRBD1	TGCAGTGCTAGAGATATGGGACAGGGGGCTAGAGAGCAGTACTTC	CSARDMGQGAREQYF
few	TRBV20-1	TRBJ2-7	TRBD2	TGCAGTGCTAGAAGTAGCGGGGAAGCCTCCTACGAGCAGTACTTC	CSARSSGEASYEQYF
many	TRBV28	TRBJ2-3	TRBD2	TGTGCCAGCAGTTTAATAAGGCTAGCGGAGACGGTCGGTACGCAGTATTTT	CASSLIRLAETVGTQYF
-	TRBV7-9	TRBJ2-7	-	TGTGCCAACAGCCCGCGGACAGCCTCCTACGAGCGGTACTTC	CANSPRTASYERYF
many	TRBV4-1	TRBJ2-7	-	TGCGCCAGCAGCCTGAGGTCCGCCAATGGCTACGAGCAGTACTTC	CASSLRSANGYEQYF
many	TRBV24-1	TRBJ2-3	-	TGTGCCACCAGTTCGACGGCCGATACGCAGTATTTT	CATSSTADTQYF
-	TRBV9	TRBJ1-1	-	TGTGCCAGCAGCGTAGGAGTGTCGAACACTGAAGCTTTCTTT	CASSVGVSNTEAFF
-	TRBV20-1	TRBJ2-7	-	TGCAGTGCTAGGGCTGAGTGGGAAAACTACGAGCAGTACTTC	CSARAEWENYEQYF
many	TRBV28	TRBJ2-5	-	TGTGCCAGCAGTTTTTCCCGACAGACAGTACAAGAGACCCAGTACTTC	CASSFSRQTVQETQYF
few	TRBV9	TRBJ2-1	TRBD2	TGTGCCAGCAGCTTACTTAGCGGGGGGGCCTACAATGAGCAGTTCTTC	CASSLLSGGAYNEQFF
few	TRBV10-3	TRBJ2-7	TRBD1	TGTGCCATCAGTGAGTCGGGGACAGGGTACGAGCAGTACTTC	CAISESGTGYEQYF
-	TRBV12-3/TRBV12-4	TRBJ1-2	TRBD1	TGTGCCAGCAGTTTAAGGTCATACGCCGGGACAGGGTCGTACTATGGCTACACCTTC	CASSLRSYAGTGSYYGYTF
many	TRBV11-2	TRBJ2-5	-	TGTGCCAGCAGCTTAGATGTGTTGGCTAGGCTTGGCCTAGAGACCCAGTACTTC	CASSLDVLARLGLETQYF
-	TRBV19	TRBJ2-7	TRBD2	TGTGCCAGTAGTATAGAGGCGGGAGTGATCTACGAGCAGTACTTC	CASSIEAGVIYEQYF
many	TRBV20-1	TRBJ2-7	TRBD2	TGCAGTGCCCTTGGGGCTAGCGGGAGGGTTACTAACTCCTACGAGCAGTACTTC	CSALGASGRVTNSYEQYF
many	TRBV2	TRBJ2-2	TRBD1	TGTGCCAGCAGTGATCCGGGACAGGGGTCCGGCGGGGAGCTGTTTTTT	CASSDPGQGSGGELFF
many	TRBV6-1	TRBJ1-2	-	TGTGCCAGCAGTGAAGCTCGAACGATGGTAGGAGCTAACTATGGCTACACCTTC	CASSEARTMVGANYGYTF
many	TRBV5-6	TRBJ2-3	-	TGTGCCAGCCTGGGGGGGGCATTCGATACGCAGTATTTT	CASLGGAFDTQYF
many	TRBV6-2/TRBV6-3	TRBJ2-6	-	TGTGCCAGCAGTTACACGGGGGTCCAAGCCAAGCCTAGCTCTGGGGCCAACGTCCTGACTTTC	CASSYTGVQAKPSSGANVLTF
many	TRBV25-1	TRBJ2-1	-	TGTGCCAGCAGTGACGTGGGCTTGTCCTACAATGAGCAGTTCTTC	CASSDVGLSYNEQFF